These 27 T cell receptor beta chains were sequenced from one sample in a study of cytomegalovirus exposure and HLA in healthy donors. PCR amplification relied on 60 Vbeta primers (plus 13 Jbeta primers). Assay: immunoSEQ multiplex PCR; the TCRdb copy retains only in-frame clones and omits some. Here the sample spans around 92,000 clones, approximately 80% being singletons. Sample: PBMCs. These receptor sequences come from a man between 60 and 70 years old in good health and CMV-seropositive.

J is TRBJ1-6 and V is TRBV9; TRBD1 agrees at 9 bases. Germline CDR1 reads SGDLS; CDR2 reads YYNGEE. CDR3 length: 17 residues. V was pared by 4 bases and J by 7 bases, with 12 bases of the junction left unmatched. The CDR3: CASSSPQGARQNSPLHF. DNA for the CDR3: TGTGCCAGCAGCTCCCCACAGGGGGCTAGGCAGAATTCACCCCTCCACTTT.

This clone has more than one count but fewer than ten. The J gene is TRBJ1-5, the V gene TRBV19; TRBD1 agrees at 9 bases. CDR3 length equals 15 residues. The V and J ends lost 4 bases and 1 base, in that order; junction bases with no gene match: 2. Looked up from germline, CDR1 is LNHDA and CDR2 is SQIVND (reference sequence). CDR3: CASSTDRGSNQPQHF. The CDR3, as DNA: TGTGCCAGTAGTACGGACAGGGGAAGCAATCAGCCCCAGCATTTT.

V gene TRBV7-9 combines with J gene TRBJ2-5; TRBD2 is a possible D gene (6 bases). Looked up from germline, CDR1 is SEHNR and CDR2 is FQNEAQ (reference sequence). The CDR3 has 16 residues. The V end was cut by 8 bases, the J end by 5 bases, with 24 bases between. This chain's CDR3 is CASRGFVGDRGETQYF. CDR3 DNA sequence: TGTGCCAGCCGTGGGTTTGTGGGAGACCGGGGGGAGACCCAGTACTTC.

The CDR3 DNA follows: TGTGCCAGCAGCCGGACAGGGACAAATCAGCCCCAGCATTTT. Amino acid sequence: CASSRTGTNQPQHF. This sequence joins TRBV27 and TRBJ1-5; 8 bases are a match to TRBD1. This CDR3 is 14 amino acids long. Germline V lookup: CDR1 MNHEY, CDR2 SMNVEV (reference sequence). V lost 6 bases and J lost 4; bases outside the gene matches: 5.

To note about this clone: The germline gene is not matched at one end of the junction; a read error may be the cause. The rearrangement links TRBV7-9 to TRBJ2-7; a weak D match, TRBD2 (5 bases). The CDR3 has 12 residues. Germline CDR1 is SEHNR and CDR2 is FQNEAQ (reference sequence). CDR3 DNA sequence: TGTTCCAGCAGCCTGGGAGAGTACGAGCAGTACTTC. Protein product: CSSSLGEYEQYF.

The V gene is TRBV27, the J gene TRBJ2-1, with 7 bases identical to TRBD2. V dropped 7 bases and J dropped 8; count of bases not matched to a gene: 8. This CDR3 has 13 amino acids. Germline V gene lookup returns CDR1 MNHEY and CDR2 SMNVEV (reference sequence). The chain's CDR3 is CASNRLAWDEQFF. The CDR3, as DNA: TGTGCCAGCAATCGACTAGCTTGGGATGAGCAGTTCTTC.

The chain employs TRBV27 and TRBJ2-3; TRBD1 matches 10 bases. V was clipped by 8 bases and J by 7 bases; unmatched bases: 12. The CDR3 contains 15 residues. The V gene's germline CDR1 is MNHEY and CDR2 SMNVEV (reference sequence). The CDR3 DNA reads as TGTGCCAGCGGGGGCGTTGGGACAGGGGCTTATACGCAGTATTTT. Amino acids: CASGGVGTGAYTQYF.

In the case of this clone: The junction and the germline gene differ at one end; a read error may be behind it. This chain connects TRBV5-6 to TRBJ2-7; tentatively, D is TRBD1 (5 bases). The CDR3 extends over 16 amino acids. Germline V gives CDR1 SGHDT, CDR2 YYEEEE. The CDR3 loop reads CASTPEGHQVSYELYF. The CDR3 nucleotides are TGTGCCAGCACCCCAGAAGGACACCAAGTTTCCTACGAGCTGTACTTC.

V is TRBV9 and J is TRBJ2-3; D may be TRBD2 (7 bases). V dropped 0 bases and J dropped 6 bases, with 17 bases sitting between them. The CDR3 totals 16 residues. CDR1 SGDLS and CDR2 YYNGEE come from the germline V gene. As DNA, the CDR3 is TGTGCCAGCAGCGTAGACCCGGGCAGGGGAGGGGATACGCAGTATTTT. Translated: CASSVDPGRGGDTQYF.

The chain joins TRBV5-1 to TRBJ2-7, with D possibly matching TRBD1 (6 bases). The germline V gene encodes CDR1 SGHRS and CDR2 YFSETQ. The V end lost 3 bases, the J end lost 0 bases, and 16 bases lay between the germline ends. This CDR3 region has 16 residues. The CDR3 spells CASSSGTFPSSYEQYF. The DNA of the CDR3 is TGCGCCAGCAGCTCAGGGACATTCCCCTCCTCCTACGAGCAGTACTTC. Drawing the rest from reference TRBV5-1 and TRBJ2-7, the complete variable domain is KAGVTQTPRYLIKTRGQQVTLSCSPISGHRSVSWYQQTPGQGLQFLFEYFSETQRNKGNFPGRFSGRQFSNSRSEMNVSTLELGDSALYLCASSSGTFPSSYEQYFGPGTRLTVT.

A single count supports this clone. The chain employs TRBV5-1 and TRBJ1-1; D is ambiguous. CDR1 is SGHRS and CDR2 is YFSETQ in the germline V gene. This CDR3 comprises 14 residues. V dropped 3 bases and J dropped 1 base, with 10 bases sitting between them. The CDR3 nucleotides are TGCGCCAGCAGCTCAAAAGCAACGAACACTGAAGCTTTCTTT. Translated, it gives CASSSKATNTEAFF.

DNA for the CDR3: TGTGCCAGCAAGACAGGGGGTGGCTACACCTTC. Amino acids: CASKTGGGYTF. This chain connects TRBV9 to TRBJ1-2; 9 nucleotides align to TRBD1. V was clipped by 6 bases and J by 7 bases; unmatched bases: 1. The germline V gene encodes CDR1 SGDLS and CDR2 YYNGEE. The CDR3 is 11 residues long.

The CDR3 DNA sequence: TGCGCCAGCAGCAAATCAGGGGGCTTCTCCTACAATGAGCAGTTCTTC. It translates to CASSKSGGFSYNEQFF. This chain joins TRBV5-1 and TRBJ2-1; 8 bases are shared with TRBD1. The CDR3 covers 16 residues. Trimming cost V 4 bases and J 0 bases; bases outside gene matches: 6. CDR1 is SGHRS, CDR2 YFSETQ, per germline.

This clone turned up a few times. In DNA form, the CDR3 reads TGTGCCAGCAGTGAACGGCAGGGGGAAAAACTGTTTTTT. Amino acids: CASSERQGEKLFF. The chain recombines TRBV25-1 with TRBJ1-4; possible D gene TRBD1, 6 bases. The CDR3 is made up of 13 amino acids. V gave up 2 bases and J gave up 8 bases, with 9 bases separating them. Germline V lookup: CDR1 MGHDK, CDR2 SYGVNS. The full variable domain, rest sourced from reference TRBV25-1 and TRBJ1-4, is EADIYQTPRYLVIGTGKKITLECSQTMGHDKMYWYQQDPGMELHLIHYSYGVNSTEKGDLSSESTVSRIRTEHFPLTLESARPSHTSQYLCASSERQGEKLFFGSGTQLSVL.

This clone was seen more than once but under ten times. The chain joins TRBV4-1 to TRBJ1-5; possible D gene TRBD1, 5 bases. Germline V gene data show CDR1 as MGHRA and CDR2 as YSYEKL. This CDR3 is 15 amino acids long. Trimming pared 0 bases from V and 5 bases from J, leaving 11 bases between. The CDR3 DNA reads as TGCGCCAGCAGCCAAGATACCCAGGGTTATCAGCCCCAGCATTTT. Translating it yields CASSQDTQGYQPQHF.

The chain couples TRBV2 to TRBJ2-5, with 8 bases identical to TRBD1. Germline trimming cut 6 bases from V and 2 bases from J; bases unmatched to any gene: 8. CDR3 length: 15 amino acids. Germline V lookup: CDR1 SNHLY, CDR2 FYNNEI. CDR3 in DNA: TGTGCCAGCAGGGGGCAGGGGGCCGATCAAGAGACCCAGTACTTC. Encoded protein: CASRGQGADQETQYF.

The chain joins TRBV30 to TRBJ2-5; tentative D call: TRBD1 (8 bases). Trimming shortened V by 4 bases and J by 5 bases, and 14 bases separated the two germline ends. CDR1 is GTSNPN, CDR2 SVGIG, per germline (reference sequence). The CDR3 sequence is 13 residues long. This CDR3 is CAWNSQGGETQYF. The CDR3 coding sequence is TGTGCCTGGAACTCACAGGGGGGGGAGACCCAGTACTTC.

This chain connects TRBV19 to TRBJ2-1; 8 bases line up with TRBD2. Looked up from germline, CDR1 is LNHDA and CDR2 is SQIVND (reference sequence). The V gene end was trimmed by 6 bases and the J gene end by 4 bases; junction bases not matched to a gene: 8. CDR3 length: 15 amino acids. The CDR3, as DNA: TGTGCCAGTAGGCGACTAGCGAACCCTTACAATGAGCAGTTCTTC. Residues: CASRRLANPYNEQFF.

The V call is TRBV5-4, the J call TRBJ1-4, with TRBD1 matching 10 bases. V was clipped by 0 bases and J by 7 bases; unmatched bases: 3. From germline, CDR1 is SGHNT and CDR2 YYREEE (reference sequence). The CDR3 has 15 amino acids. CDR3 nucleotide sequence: TGTGCCAGCAGCTTGGGACAGGGGGCGCGTGAAAAACTGTTTTTT. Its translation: CASSLGQGAREKLFF.

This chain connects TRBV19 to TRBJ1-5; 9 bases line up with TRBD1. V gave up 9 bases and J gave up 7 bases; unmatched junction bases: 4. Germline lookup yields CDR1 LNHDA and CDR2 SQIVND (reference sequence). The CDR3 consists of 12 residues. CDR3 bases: TGTGCCAGCCACGACAGGGGGCAGCCCCAGCATTTT. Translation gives CASHDRGQPQHF.

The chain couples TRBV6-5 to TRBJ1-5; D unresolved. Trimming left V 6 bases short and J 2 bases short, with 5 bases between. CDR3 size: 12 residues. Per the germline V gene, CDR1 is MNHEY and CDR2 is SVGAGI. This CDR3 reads CASRGGNQPQHF. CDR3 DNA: TGTGCCAGCAGGGGAGGCAATCAGCCCCAGCATTTT.

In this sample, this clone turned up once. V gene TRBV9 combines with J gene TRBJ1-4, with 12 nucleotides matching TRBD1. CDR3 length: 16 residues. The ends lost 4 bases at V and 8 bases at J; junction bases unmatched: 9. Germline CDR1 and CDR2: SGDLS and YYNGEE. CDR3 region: CASSIRSGTGGEKLFF. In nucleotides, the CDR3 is TGTGCCAGCAGCATACGCTCCGGGACAGGGGGCGAAAAACTGTTTTTT.

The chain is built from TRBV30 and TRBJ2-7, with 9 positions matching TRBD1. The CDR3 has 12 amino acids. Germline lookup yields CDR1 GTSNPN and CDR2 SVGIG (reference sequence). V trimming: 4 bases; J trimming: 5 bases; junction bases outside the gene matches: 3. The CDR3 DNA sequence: TGTGCCTGGAATTACAGGGGGCACGAGCAGTACTTC. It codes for CAWNYRGHEQYF.

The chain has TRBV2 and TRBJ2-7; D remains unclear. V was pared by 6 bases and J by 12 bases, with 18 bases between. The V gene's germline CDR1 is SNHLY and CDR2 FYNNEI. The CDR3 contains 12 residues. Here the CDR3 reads CASRSLPVDWYF. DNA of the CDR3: TGTGCCAGCAGGTCCCTCCCGGTAGATTGGTACTTC.

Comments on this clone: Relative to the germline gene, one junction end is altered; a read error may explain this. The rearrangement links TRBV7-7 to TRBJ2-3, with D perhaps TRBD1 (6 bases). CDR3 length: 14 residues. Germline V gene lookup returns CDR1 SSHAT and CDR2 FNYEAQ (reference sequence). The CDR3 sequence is CASSLTGLSDTQYF. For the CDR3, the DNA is TGTGCTAGCAGTCTAACAGGGCTCTCAGATACGCAGTATTTT.

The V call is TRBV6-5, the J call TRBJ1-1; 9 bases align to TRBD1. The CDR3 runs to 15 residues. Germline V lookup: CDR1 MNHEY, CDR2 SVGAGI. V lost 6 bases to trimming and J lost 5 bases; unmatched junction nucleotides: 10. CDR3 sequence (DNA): TGTGCCAGCAGCCCCGCACAGGGGGCGAGGACTGAAGCTTTCTTT. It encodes CASSPAQGARTEAFF.

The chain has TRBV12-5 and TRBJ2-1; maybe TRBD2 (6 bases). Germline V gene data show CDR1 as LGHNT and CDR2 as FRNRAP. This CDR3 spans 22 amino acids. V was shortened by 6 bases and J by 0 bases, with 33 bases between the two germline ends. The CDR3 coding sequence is TGTGCTAGTGGCTTTCGGCATCGGGCTAGCGTGATGGTATCTGACTCCTACAATGAGCAGTTCTTC. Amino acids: CASGFRHRASVMVSDSYNEQFF.